Shown below are 25 T cell receptor beta chains from a single sample sequenced in a study of T cell responses to AZD1222 COVID-19 vaccine. The table came from immunoSEQ multiplex PCR; TCRdb's copy has only in-frame clones and leaves some out. The sample consists of about 55,000 clones, 70% to 90% of them appearing once. Here the sequenced sample was peripheral blood, taken on day 0 of AZD1222 vaccination. The receptors come from an adult in good health.

The chain carries TRBV5-4 and TRBJ1-1; no firm D call. Deletions cut 4 bases from V and 0 bases from J, with 10 bases between. CDR1 is SGHNT and CDR2 is YYREEE in the germline V gene (reference sequence). The CDR3 sequence is 14 residues long. Here the CDR3 DNA reads TGTGCCAGCAGCCTCCCGAACATGAACACTGAAGCTTTCTTT. Encoded protein: CASSLPNMNTEAFF.

The J gene is TRBJ2-1, the V gene TRBV2, with D tentatively TRBD1 (6 bases). This CDR3 spans 13 amino acids. Germline values: CDR1 SNHLY, CDR2 FYNNEI. The germline V and J ends were trimmed by 9 bases and 0 bases, with 9 bases remaining between them. In nucleotides, the CDR3 is TGTGCCAGGAGGGACAACTCCTACAATGAGCAGTTCTTC. As protein: CARRDNSYNEQFF. The entire variable domain, with the rest obtained from reference TRBV2 and TRBJ2-1, is as follows: EPEVTQTPSHQVTQMGQEVILRCVPISNHLYFYWYRQILGQKVEFLVSFYNNEISEKSEIFDDQFSVERPDGSNFTLKIRSTKLEDSAMYFCARRDNSYNEQFFGPGTRLTVL.

This chain connects TRBV5-4 to TRBJ2-5, with 14 nucleotides matching TRBD2. The CDR3 length is 16 residues. The germline CDR1 and CDR2 sequences are SGHNT and YYREEE (reference sequence). Trimming at V came to 3 bases and at J to 5 bases, leaving 6 bases not matched to a gene. The CDR3 DNA reads as TGTGCCAGCAGCTGGGGACTAGCGGGGGTCCCTGAGACCCAGTACTTC. As protein: CASSWGLAGVPETQYF. The whole variable domain, remainder taken from reference TRBV5-4 and TRBJ2-5, is ETGVTQSPTHLIKTRGQQVTLRCSSQSGHNTVSWYQQALGQGPQFIFQYYREEENGRGNFPPRFSGLQFPNYSSELNVNALELDDSALYLCASSWGLAGVPETQYFGPGTRLLVL.

The V gene is TRBV5-1, the J gene TRBJ1-5; unclear D gene. CDR1 is SGHRS, CDR2 YFSETQ, per germline. The CDR3 totals 12 residues. V was shortened by 4 bases and J by 11 bases, with 13 bases between the two germline ends. CDR3 loop: CASSNDALAQHF. The DNA for the CDR3 is TGCGCCAGCAGCAATGACGCTCTGGCCCAGCATTTT.

This chain links TRBV6-4 with TRBJ2-1; possibly TRBD2 for D (7 bases). In germline, CDR1 is MRHNA, CDR2 SNTAGT. The CDR3 is 15 residues long. Trimming stripped 3 bases from V and 1 base from J, with 10 bases between. The DNA for the CDR3 is TGTGCCAGCAGTGAAAGGGGGGGTTCCTACAATGAGCAGTTCTTC. This encodes CASSERGGSYNEQFF.

The genes are TRBV12-3 or TRBV12-4 and TRBJ1-5; a possible D gene is TRBD1 (6 bases). The CDR3 is 13 amino acids. V gave up 1 base and J gave up 6 bases, with 7 bases separating them. CDR3 coding DNA: TGTGCCAGCAGTTTAGAAGGGGGTCAGCCCCAGCATTTT. Translating gives CASSLEGGQPQHF.

The chain has TRBV2 and TRBJ1-2; D is unresolved. V lost 7 bases, J lost 2 bases, and 8 bases lay in between. This CDR3 has 12 amino acids. Germline CDR1 SNHLY, CDR2 FYNNEI. The CDR3 loop is CASNSRNYGYTF. The CDR3 DNA is TGTGCCAGCAACAGTCGCAACTATGGCTACACCTTC.

This chain joins TRBV25-1 and TRBJ2-7, with D possibly TRBD2 on 5 matching bases. The CDR3 runs to 15 residues. Germline V lookup: CDR1 MGHDK, CDR2 SYGVNS. V dropped 1 base and J dropped 3 bases, with 13 bases sitting between them. The DNA of the CDR3 is TGTGCCAGCAGTGAATTGGAGGACGCCAGCTACGAGCAGTACTTC. This sequence encodes CASSELEDASYEQYF.

V usage is TRBV5-1 and J usage is TRBJ2-7, with D possibly TRBD1 on 7 matching bases. The CDR3 covers 15 residues. With 1 base removed from V and 1 base from J, the gap between germline ends came to 12 bases. Germline V gene lookup returns CDR1 SGHRS and CDR2 YFSETQ. CDR3 in DNA: TGCGCCAGCAGCTTGCAGGGGGGTAAGTCCTACGAGCAGTACTTC. The encoded protein is CASSLQGGKSYEQYF.

CDR3 in amino acids: CATSDTGLDSNQPQHF. CDR3 DNA sequence: TGTGCCACCAGTGATACAGGGCTAGATAGCAATCAGCCCCAGCATTTT. The chain couples TRBV24-1 to TRBJ1-5; maybe TRBD1 (6 bases). The CDR3 extends over 16 amino acids. From germline, CDR1 is KGHDR and CDR2 SFDVKD. Deletions cut 3 bases from V and 0 bases from J, with 11 bases between.

The chain is built from TRBV7-6 and TRBJ2-5, with TRBD2 identical over 10 bases. V dropped 2 bases and J dropped 5; count of bases not matched to a gene: 5. CDR1 SGHVS and CDR2 FNYEAQ come from the germline V gene. CDR3 length: 15 amino acids. The CDR3 coding sequence is TGTGCCAGCAGCTTACCGGGACTAGCGAGTGAGACCCAGTACTTC. Its translation is CASSLPGLASETQYF.

V gene TRBV19 combines with J gene TRBJ1-1, with unresolved D. Germline CDR1 is LNHDA and CDR2 is SQIVND (reference sequence). The CDR3 runs 15 residues. Trimming shortened V by 3 bases and J by 1 base, and 12 bases separated the two germline ends. The CDR3 here is CASSIGSQTNTEAFF. The DNA of the CDR3 is TGTGCCAGTAGTATTGGTTCACAGACGAACACTGAAGCTTTCTTT. Together with reference TRBV19 and TRBJ1-1, the CDR3 gives the full variable domain: DGGITQSPKYLFRKEGQNVTLSCEQNLNHDAMYWYRQDPGQGLRLIYYSQIVNDFQKGDIAEGYSVSREKKESFPLTVTSAQKNPTAFYLCASSIGSQTNTEAFFGQGTRLTVV.

The chain is built from TRBV3-1 (or the pseudogene TRBV3-2) and TRBJ2-2; D gene uncertain. With 0 bases removed from V and 8 bases from J, the gap between germline ends came to 16 bases. CDR1 is LGHDT, CDR2 YNNKEL, per germline (reference sequence). CDR3 length: 16 amino acids. CDR3 residues: CASSQEKVRPWGELFF. The CDR3 region has the DNA TGTGCCAGCAGCCAAGAGAAGGTTCGACCTTGGGGGGAGCTGTTTTTT.

The chain couples TRBV7-9 to TRBJ2-1, with 7 nucleotides matching TRBD1. The CDR3 length is 16 residues. Trimming took 5 bases from V and 1 from J; bases not matched to a gene: 8. Germline CDR1 SEHNR, CDR2 FQNEAQ (reference sequence). The CDR3 region has the DNA TGTGCCAGCAGCCGAACCCGACAGGGATCCTACAATGAGCAGTTCTTC. Encoded protein: CASSRTRQGSYNEQFF.

The chain joins TRBV2 to TRBJ1-5, with 9 bases identical to TRBD1. V trimming: 3 bases; J trimming: 4 bases; junction bases outside the gene matches: 7. This CDR3 has 16 amino acids. Germline-derived CDR1 and CDR2 are SNHLY and FYNNEI. The CDR3 sequence is CASSDTGGGRNQPQHF. CDR3 in DNA: TGTGCCAGCAGTGACACAGGGGGCGGGAGAAATCAGCCCCAGCATTTT.

This rearrangement joins TRBV5-6 to TRBJ2-1; 9 nucleotides match TRBD2. With V trimmed by 0 bases and J by 5 bases, 15 bases remained unmatched. Germline lookup yields CDR1 SGHDT and CDR2 YYEEEE. CDR3 length: 19 residues. In nucleotides, the CDR3 is TGTGCCAGCAGCTTGGAGAACCGTTGGGCGGGGGGGCCGGACAATGAGCAGTTCTTC. This gives the protein CASSLENRWAGGPDNEQFF.

The chain employs TRBV5-1 and TRBJ2-6; TRBD1 might be the D (5 bases). Looked up from germline, CDR1 is SGHRS and CDR2 is YFSETQ. This CDR3 has 18 residues. The ends were cut back, 4 bases at V and 0 bases at J, with 17 bases in the middle. The CDR3 protein is CASSRTTDSTSGANVLTF. The CDR3 DNA sequence: TGCGCCAGCAGCCGAACGACAGATTCGACCTCTGGGGCCAACGTCCTGACTTTC.

This clone was recorded once. The chain couples TRBV24-1 to TRBJ1-3; D remains ambiguous. V shed 4 bases and J shed 0 bases, with 9 bases lying between them. There are 15 residues in the CDR3. CDR1 KGHDR and CDR2 SFDVKD come from the germline V gene. The CDR3 region is CATSEGSRSGNTIYF. The CDR3 nucleotides are TGTGCCACCAGTGAAGGGTCTCGCTCTGGAAACACCATATATTTT.

In this sample, this clone turned up once. The V call is TRBV28, the J call TRBJ1-4; 12 nucleotides line up with TRBD1. Germline V gene lookup returns CDR1 MDHEN and CDR2 SYDVKM. The J segment lost 1 base and the V segment lost 6 bases, leaving 3 bases of the junction unmatched. The CDR3 is 16 amino acids. CDR3 bases: TGTGCCAGCAGGGGACAGGGGGCCGGAACTAATGAAAAACTGTTTTTT. Encoded protein: CASRGQGAGTNEKLFF.

The genes are TRBV7-9 and TRBJ2-2; D call uncertain. CDR1 and CDR2 from the germline V gene are SEHNR and FQNEAQ (reference sequence). V lost 8 bases and J 1 base, leaving 5 bases between the germline ends. This CDR3 region has 12 residues. The CDR3 loop is CASVQNTGELFF. The CDR3 bases are TGTGCCAGCGTACAGAACACCGGGGAGCTGTTTTTT. The whole variable domain, remainder taken from reference TRBV7-9 and TRBJ2-2, is DTGVSQNPRHKITKRGQNVTFRCDPISEHNRLYWYRQTLGQGPEFLTYFQNEAQLEKSRLLSDRFSAERPKGSFSTLEIQRTEQGDSAMYLCASVQNTGELFFGEGSRLTVL.

V usage is TRBV7-2 and J usage is TRBJ2-7; 8 bases line up with TRBD1. Per germline, CDR1 SGHTA and CDR2 FQGNSA. Unmatched junction bases numbered 7, after V lost 0 bases and J lost 6 bases. This CDR3 has 15 residues. DNA of the CDR3: TGTGCCAGCAGCTTAGCGGGCCAGGGGGCTTTCGAGCAGTACTTC. Residues: CASSLAGQGAFEQYF.

The chain uses TRBV27 and TRBJ1-2; no firm D call. CDR3 length equals 17 residues. Germline V gene sequence: CDR1 MNHEY, CDR2 SMNVEV (reference sequence). With 0 bases removed from V and 8 bases from J, the gap between germline ends came to 22 bases. CDR3 DNA: TGTGCCAGCAGTTTATCATTTCGGGGTAGCCCTCTAGAAGGCTACACCTTC. It encodes CASSLSFRGSPLEGYTF.

V and J are TRBV2 and TRBJ1-6, with D possibly matching TRBD1 (6 bases). Germline V gives CDR1 SNHLY, CDR2 FYNNEI. The CDR3 spans 15 residues. Trimming pared 6 bases from V and 5 bases from J, leaving 14 bases between. For the CDR3, the DNA is TGTGCCAGCAGAGACGCCTACAGGGATAATTCACCCCTCCACTTT. This gives the protein CASRDAYRDNSPLHF.

The rearrangement uses TRBV10-2 and TRBJ1-5; possible D gene TRBD1, 6 bases. V shed 8 bases and J shed 0 bases, with 23 bases lying between them. CDR1 and CDR2 from the germline V gene are WSHSY and SAAADI. This CDR3 has 18 residues. The CDR3 sequence: CASARQAFLGYSNQPQHF. The CDR3 DNA reads TGCGCCAGCGCACGACAGGCCTTCTTGGGGTATAGCAATCAGCCCCAGCATTTT.

The chain combines TRBV28 with TRBJ2-7; tentative D call: TRBD1 (5 bases). The CDR3 is 12 residues long. Germline assignment: CDR1 MDHEN and CDR2 SYDVKM. The germline V and J ends were trimmed by 2 bases and 5 bases, with 7 bases remaining between them. Here the CDR3 DNA reads TGTGCCAGCAGTTTACAGGGCCACGAGCAGTACTTC. Amino acid sequence: CASSLQGHEQYF.